This is a list of T cell receptor beta chains from one sample in a study of response to subunit inactivated influenza vaccine. Using its own MiXCR run on the RT-PCR reads, TCRdb lists one record per CDR3 protein. The data contain about 480,000 distinct CDR3 sequences, less than 30% of them singletons. The sequencing here drew on CD4+ T cells sorted from PBMCs, taken around 5 days after vaccination. The receptors come from a man between 50 and 59 years old who received an inactivated influenza vaccine. The CDR3 runs from the conserved cysteine through the conserved F or W. A D gene is named only where the DNA matches it firmly. Not every row has a clone size; where given, it reads once, few, many or a size class.

J: TRBJ2-3
size: NA
V: TRBV29-1
D: TRBD1
DNA: TGCAGCGTGGAACAGGGGGCTTTAACAGATACGCAGTATTTT
CDR3: CSVEQGALTDTQYF

J: TRBJ2-7
size: once
V: TRBV11-2
D: TRBD1
DNA: TGTGCCAGCAGCTCCAGGGGGCGGAGCGAGCAGTACTTC
CDR3: CASSSRGRSEQYF

J: TRBJ2-7
size: few
V: TRBV5-1
D: NA
DNA: TGCGCCAGCAGCTTGGTTACGCGCACCTACGAGCAGTACTTC
CDR3: CASSLVTRTYEQYF

J: TRBJ2-1
size: few
V: TRBV20-1
D: NA
DNA: TGCAGTGCTAGGGGGATTGGTAGCTGGACCTCCTACAATGAGCAGTTCTTC
CDR3: CSARGIGSWTSYNEQFF

J: TRBJ1-1
size: NA
V: TRBV7-2
D: NA
DNA: TGTGCCAGCAGCTTTCGGGCAGGGGCGAACACTGAAGCTTTCTTT
CDR3: CASSFRAGANTEAFF

J: TRBJ2-1
size: NA
V: TRBV7-9
D: TRBD1
DNA: TGTGCCAGCAGATATTCCGGGACAGGGGGCGATGAGCAGTTCTTC
CDR3: CASRYSGTGGDEQFF

J: TRBJ2-3
size: NA
V: TRBV28
D: TRBD2
DNA: TGTGCCAGCAGTTTACCTCCGGGGGAGGGAGTGGGCACAGATACGCAGTATTTT
CDR3: CASSLPPGEGVGTDTQYF

J: TRBJ2-3
size: NA
V: TRBV12-3/TRBV12-4
D: NA
DNA: TGTGCCAGCAGTTTACAGCTTAGCACAGATACGCAGTATTTT
CDR3: CASSLQLSTDTQYF

J: TRBJ2-3
size: NA
V: TRBV7-9
D: NA
DNA: TGTGCCAGCAGGGAGGGGGCGCGAAAAGATACGCAGTATTTT
CDR3: CASREGARKDTQYF

J: TRBJ1-1
size: few
V: TRBV29-1
D: TRBD1
DNA: TGCAGCGTTGAAGTCAGGGGGCGTATCACTGAAGCTTTCTTT
CDR3: CSVEVRGRITEAFF

J: TRBJ2-7
size: NA
V: TRBV10-2
D: TRBD1
DNA: TGCGCCAGCAGGTGGACAGGGACAACGTCCTACGAGCAGTACTTC
CDR3: CASRWTGTTSYEQYF

J: TRBJ2-7
size: many
V: TRBV20-1
D: NA
DNA: TGCAGTGCCCAGATAGTCCACGAGCAGTACTTC
CDR3: CSAQIVHEQYF

J: TRBJ2-7
size: many
V: TRBV7-8
D: NA
DNA: TGTGCCAGCAGCTTATTGGCTGCCTCCTACGAGCAGTACTTC
CDR3: CASSLLAASYEQYF